This T cell receptor beta chain originates from a study of shared clonotypes between healthy human individuals. Study outcomes and limitations: The sole specimen, blood, was sampled, and tissue repertoires likely differ. Clonotype sharing among donors likely depends on sequencing depth.

V lost 2 bases, J lost 2 bases, and 16 bases lay in between. The V gene's germline CDR1 is SGHNT and CDR2 YENEEA. The CDR3 contains 16 residues. Turning to this clone: The antigen remains unidentified.

The genomic DNA of each subset was split evenly across several immunoSEQ plates. Under the authors' procedure: Sequence data from immunoSEQ were junction-only and lacked quality scores; consequently, filtering differed. Only in-frame clones appear in the TCRdb table, and some are missing; sequencing was by immunoSEQ multiplex PCR. V, J and clone size were drawn from that table, and D and trimming were deduced from the DNA. The sample has 500,000 to 650,000 clones, around 78% seen once. The genes are TRBV11-3 and TRBJ2-7; D is undetermined. This clonotype was sampled from a woman between 40 and 50 years old in good health. Some clones in this sample may be carry-over from other donors' samples. Material: PBMCs. This CDR3 reads CASSLFRKRFPYEQYF. The CDR3, as DNA: TGTGCCAGCAGCTTATTTCGAAAGAGGTTCCCCTACGAGCAGTACTTC.